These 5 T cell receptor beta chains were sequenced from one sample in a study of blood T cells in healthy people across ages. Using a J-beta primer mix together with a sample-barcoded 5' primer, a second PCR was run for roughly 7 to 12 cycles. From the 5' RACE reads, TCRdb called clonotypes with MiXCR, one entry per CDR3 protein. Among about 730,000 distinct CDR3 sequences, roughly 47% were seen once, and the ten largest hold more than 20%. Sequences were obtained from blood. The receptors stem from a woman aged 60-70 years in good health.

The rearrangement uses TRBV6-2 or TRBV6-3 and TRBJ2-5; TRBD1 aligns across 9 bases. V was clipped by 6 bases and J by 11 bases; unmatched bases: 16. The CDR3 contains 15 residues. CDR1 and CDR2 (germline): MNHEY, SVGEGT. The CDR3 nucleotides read TGTGCCAGCAGACCGGACAGGGGAAATTACAATGAGCAGTACTTC. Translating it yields CASRPDRGNYNEQYF.

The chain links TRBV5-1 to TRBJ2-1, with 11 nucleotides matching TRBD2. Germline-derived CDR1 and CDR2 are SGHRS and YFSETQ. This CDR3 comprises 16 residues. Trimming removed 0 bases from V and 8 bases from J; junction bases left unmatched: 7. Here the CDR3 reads CASSLEPGLAVDEQFF. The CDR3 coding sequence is TGCGCCAGCAGCTTGGAGCCGGGACTAGCGGTAGATGAGCAGTTCTTC.

The CDR3 sequence is CASSEVAGGMDGYTF. The CDR3, as DNA: TGTGCCAGCAGTGAAGTGGCAGGGGGGATGGATGGCTACACCTTC. V gene TRBV2 combines with J gene TRBJ1-2, with 7 bases matching TRBD1. This CDR3 has 15 amino acids. The junction had 8 bases not matched to a gene; V was cut back by 1 base and J by 6 bases. Germline values: CDR1 SNHLY, CDR2 FYNNEI.

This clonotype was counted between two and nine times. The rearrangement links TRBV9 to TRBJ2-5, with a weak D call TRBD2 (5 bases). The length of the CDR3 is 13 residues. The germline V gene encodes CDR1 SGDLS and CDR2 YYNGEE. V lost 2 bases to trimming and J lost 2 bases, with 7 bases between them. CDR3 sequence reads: CASSVRGQETQYF. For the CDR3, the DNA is TGTGCCAGCAGCGTTCGGGGACAAGAGACCCAGTACTTC.

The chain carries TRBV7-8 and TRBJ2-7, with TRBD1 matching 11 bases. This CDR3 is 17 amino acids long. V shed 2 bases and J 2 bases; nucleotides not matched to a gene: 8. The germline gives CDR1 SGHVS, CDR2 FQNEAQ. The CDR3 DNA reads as TGTGCCAGCAGCTTATCGGGGGACAGGGGGTACCCCTACGAGCAGTACTTC. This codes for CASSLSGDRGYPYEQYF.